This TCR beta chain was sequenced in a study of human T cells and chemical hapten exposure. Study conclusions and caveats: The study found that PT1 expanded TCR counts correlated positively with patch test score. No shift was seen in TCRs above 1 in 1000 frequency with DPC sensitization.

Time point specified: patch test 2, 6 weeks after DPC sensitization. Treatment noted: therapeutic diphenylcyclopropenone sensitization with weekly scalp DPC. Suited to DPC and affected by alopecia, the donors ranged from 18 to 70 years old. The total RNA was obtained from whole blood that was not fractionated. TCRdb recomputed calls from the RACE reads with MiXCR, one row per CDR3 protein. Here the sample spans tens of thousands of distinct CDR3 sequences, about 10% being singletons. This clonotype has ten or more counts. Its antigen is not known. The CDR3 is 17 amino acids. Germline CDR1 and CDR2: SGHTA and FQGNSA. J lost 12 bases, V lost 1 base, and 16 bases had no gene match.

The chain has TRBV7-2 and TRBJ2-1, with TRBD2 matching over 9 bases. The clonotype comes from a woman aged 30 to 39 with alopecia areata. Some clones in this sample may be carry-over from other donors' samples. The sequencing used whole blood, collected in connection with sensitization to the hapten diphenylcyclopropenone (DPC). This chain's CDR3 is CASSLVLAGSRNLGQFF. In nucleotides, the CDR3 is TGTGCCAGCAGCTTAGTTCTAGCGGGAAGTAGAAATTTAGGGCAGTTCTTC.